The 5 T cell receptor beta chains listed next were all sequenced from one sample in a study of blood T cell repertoires in COVID-19. Clones were sequenced by immunoSEQ multiplex PCR, and TCRdb holds only the in-frame ones, with some missing. The data show a few hundred thousand clones, with more than 70% seen just once and 1.2% held by the top ten. Sample: peripheral blood. The receptors originated from a woman aged 50 to 65 with acute or convalescent COVID-19.

This rearrangement joins TRBV19 to TRBJ2-5; tentative D call: TRBD1 (6 bases). Germline V CDR1 and CDR2: LNHDA, SQIVND (reference sequence). The CDR3 loop spans 12 amino acids. CDR3 DNA: TGTACAGGGCGAAGGGGACAAGAGACCCAGTACTTC. It specifies CTGRRGQETQYF.

The chain employs TRBV5-4 and TRBJ2-3, with 8 bases matching TRBD2. This CDR3 comprises 16 residues. Germline-derived CDR1 and CDR2 are SGHNT and YYREEE (reference sequence). Trimming took 4 bases from V and 0 from J; bases not matched to a gene: 7. In DNA, the CDR3 is TGTGCCAGCAGCCTCAAGCGGGAGCTGAGCACAGATACGCAGTATTTT. This codes for CASSLKRELSTDTQYF.

This chain links TRBV14 with TRBJ1-1, with a weak D call TRBD1 (6 bases). Trimming took 4 bases from V and 5 from J, leaving 11 bases between them. Germline V CDR1 and CDR2: SGHDN, FVKESK. The CDR3 has 13 amino acids. This chain's CDR3 is CASSRTGWTEAFF. CDR3 sequence (DNA): TGTGCCAGCAGCCGCACAGGGTGGACTGAAGCTTTCTTT.

The chain carries TRBV24-1 and TRBJ2-5; D not resolved. Germline V CDR1 and CDR2: KGHDR, SFDVKD. The CDR3 extends over 16 amino acids. Trimming took off 4 bases at V and 2 bases at J, with 16 bases between the two ends. The CDR3 DNA follows: TGTGCCACCAGTGAATTAACGCTCGGTTCTCAAGAGACCCAGTACTTC. Translation gives CATSELTLGSQETQYF.

This clone has just one count. The V and J genes are TRBV6-1 and TRBJ2-3, with 8 positions matching TRBD1. Looked up from germline, CDR1 is MNHNS and CDR2 is SASEGT. This CDR3 comprises 18 residues. The ends lost 0 bases at V and 3 bases at J; junction bases unmatched: 11. CDR3 sequence reads: CASSEAGQGAGSTDTQYF. The CDR3 DNA is TGTGCCAGCAGTGAAGCCGGGCAGGGGGCAGGTAGTACAGATACGCAGTATTTT.